Listed here are 16 T cell receptor beta chains from one sample, sequenced in a study of vaccination and CD4 T cells after COVID-19 (dated by TCRdb to between 2021 and 2024). Library preparation used PCR. For sequencing, an Illumina iSeq 100 was employed. DNA from cultured CD4+ T cells underwent TCR sequencing with the Oncomine TCR Beta short-read assay at the Johns Hopkins FTIC core. TCRdb passed the public sequencing reads through fastp at Q25 and MiXCR, retaining productive beta sequences. Duplicate CDR3 protein sequences are folded into a single record with the most common DNA and genes. The sample data list fewer than 9,500 distinct CDR3 sequences, and 40% to 50% of these were observed just once. The ten largest make up 25% to 30% of the sample. What this sample's treatment or condition label stands for: approximately 10-day PBMC culture with coronavirus spike peptide pools or control peptides (ViraFEST assay). CD4+ T cells from unexposed donors were collected before the COVID-19 pandemic (2011-2018).

Antigens for these TCRs are unknown. Sequenced input: CD4+ T cells from blood, cultured in vitro. Receptors originate from a human donor in good health.

The chain is built from TRBV10-1 and TRBJ2-3, with 8 bases aligning to TRBD1. Germline trimming cut 0 bases from V and 2 bases from J; bases unmatched to any gene: 10. CDR1 and CDR2 (germline): WNHNN, SYGVQD (reference sequence). This CDR3 has 18 residues. CDR3 region: CASSESVGQGAHTDTQYF. As DNA, the CDR3 is TGCGCCAGCAGTGAGTCCGTAGGGCAGGGGGCCCACACAGATACGCAGTATTTT.

This sequence joins TRBV20-1 and TRBJ1-5; possible D gene TRBD1, 5 bases. Germline V lookup: CDR1 DFQATT, CDR2 SNEGSKA (reference sequence). Deletions cut 3 bases from V and 4 bases from J, with 22 bases between. This CDR3 has 17 residues. CDR3 nucleotides: TGCAGTGCTAGTCCCTCCTTGAGACAGCGGGGGAATCAGCCCCAGCATTTT. It yields the protein CSASPSLRQRGNQPQHF.

The V gene is TRBV18, the J gene TRBJ1-1; 8 nucleotides align to TRBD1. Germline V gives CDR1 KGHSH, CDR2 LQKENI. J gave up 10 bases and V 0 bases, and 7 bases lay outside the gene matches. The CDR3 consists of 14 residues. CDR3 protein: CASSPPAGGPSAFF. The CDR3 DNA is TGTGCCAGCTCACCACCGGCAGGGGGCCCCTCAGCTTTCTTT.

This clonotype was seen only a few times. The gene calls are TRBV7-9 and TRBJ1-2, with 9 bases lining up with TRBD1. The trim removed 6 bases at V and 3 bases at J, leaving 11 bases unmatched. Germline V CDR1 and CDR2: SEHNR, FQNEAQ (reference sequence). CDR3 size: 16 residues. CDR3 in DNA: TGTGCCAGCAGACAGGGGACAGGGTCGATGGACTATGGCTACACCTTC. Amino acid sequence: CASRQGTGSMDYGYTF.

The rearrangement joins TRBV20-1 to TRBJ1-6; D is ambiguous. The CDR3 covers 14 residues. V dropped 1 base and J dropped 6 bases, with 10 bases sitting between them. CDR1 and CDR2 (germline): DFQATT, SNEGSKA (reference sequence). CDR3 DNA sequence: TGCAGTGCTAGAGTAGTCGGTTTTAATTCACCCCTCCACTTT. It specifies CSARVVGFNSPLHF.

As DNA, the CDR3 is TGCGCCAGCAACAGGGAAGGAGTCATGAACACTGAAGCTTTCTTT. Amino acids: CASNREGVMNTEAFF. The V call is TRBV5-1, the J call TRBJ1-1; D might be TRBD1 (6 bases). Germline V gene sequence: CDR1 SGHRS, CDR2 YFSETQ. The CDR3 contains 15 residues. Trimming removed 6 bases at V and 0 bases at J, with 15 bases between. Using reference TRBV5-1 and TRBJ1-1 for the parts outside the CDR3, the full variable domain is KAGVTQTPRYLIKTRGQQVTLSCSPISGHRSVSWYQQTPGQGLQFLFEYFSETQRNKGNFPGRFSGRQFSNSRSEMNVSTLELGDSALYLCASNREGVMNTEAFFGQGTRLTVV.

Remarks on this clonotype: Sequence at one end of the junction differs from germline and may be a read error. The chain uses TRBV7-8 and TRBJ1-1, with D maybe TRBD1 (5 bases). Per germline, CDR1 SGHVS and CDR2 FQNEAQ. CDR3 length: 14 amino acids. CDR3 nucleotides: TGCGCCAGCAGCTTGGCCACAGGGAACACTGAAGCTTTCTTT. It translates to CASSLATGNTEAFF.

The V call is TRBV11-2, the J call TRBJ2-7; D is possibly TRBD2 (5 bases). Deletions cut 1 base from V and 4 bases from J, with 8 bases between. There are 13 residues in the CDR3. The V gene's germline CDR1 is SGHAT and CDR2 FQNNGV. CDR3 sequence: CASSLVREYEQYF. CDR3 nucleotides: TGTGCCAGCAGCTTAGTCCGGGAATACGAGCAGTACTTC.

This clonotype was observed a few times. The rearrangement links TRBV6-4 to TRBJ1-1, with 8 nucleotides matching TRBD1. This CDR3 contains 13 residues. CDR1 MRHNA and CDR2 SNTAGT come from the germline V gene. V lost 6 bases, J lost 4 bases, and 4 bases stayed unmatched. This CDR3 reads CASSNRGSTEAFF. The CDR3 DNA follows: TGTGCCAGCAGCAACAGGGGGAGCACTGAAGCTTTCTTT.

This clonotype was counted a few times. This rearrangement joins TRBV28 to TRBJ1-5; D gene unclear. The germline V gene encodes CDR1 MDHEN and CDR2 SYDVKM. The CDR3 is made up of 17 amino acids. Between the trimmed V and J ends, which lost 1 base and 6 bases, there was a span of 19 bases. In nucleotides, the CDR3 is TGTGCCAGCAGTTTATTCATGGTATGGGGTACGGGTCAGCCCCAGCATTTT. Amino acids: CASSLFMVWGTGQPQHF.

This chain uses TRBV11-3 with TRBJ2-2, with no clear D. Germline V gene lookup returns CDR1 SGHNT and CDR2 YENEEA. The CDR3 loop spans 15 amino acids. V was clipped by 4 bases and J by 0 bases, with 9 bases between them. This chain's CDR3 is CASSYYAANTGELFF. The CDR3 DNA is TGTGCCAGCAGCTACTATGCGGCGAACACCGGGGAGCTGTTTTTT.

The chain combines TRBV7-2 with TRBJ2-4; tentatively, D is TRBD1 (6 bases). V was clipped by 5 bases and J by 6 bases, with 11 bases between them. Germline V gives CDR1 SGHTA, CDR2 FQGNSA. This CDR3 contains 13 residues. The CDR3 DNA sequence: TGTGCCAGCAGCGAAGGACAGCCAAACATTCAGTACTTC. Amino acid sequence: CASSEGQPNIQYF.

The chain joins TRBV28 to TRBJ1-2, with D uncertain. The CDR3 contains 13 residues. The V gene's germline CDR1 is MDHEN and CDR2 SYDVKM. Trimming stripped 4 bases from V and 7 bases from J, with 13 bases between. The CDR3 nucleotides read TGTGCCAGCAGTTACCAACCGCGGAGTGGCTACACCTTC. It is translated as CASSYQPRSGYTF.

This clonotype is a singleton in its sample. J is TRBJ1-2 and V is TRBV6-5; tentatively, D is TRBD1 (5 bases). The V gene lost 2 bases and the J gene lost 8 bases, with 15 bases spanning the gap. The CDR3 has 14 amino acids. Germline V gives CDR1 MNHEY, CDR2 SVGAGI. In DNA form, the CDR3 reads TGTGCCAGCAGTTACACGGGGGTTTGGGGAGGCTACACCTTC. Amino acid sequence: CASSYTGVWGGYTF.

The count of this clonotype is one. The V and J genes are TRBV7-2 and TRBJ2-7; TRBD1 matches 7 bases. The CDR3 is 15 residues long. The trim removed 3 bases at V and 6 bases at J, leaving 11 bases unmatched. Germline V gene lookup returns CDR1 SGHTA and CDR2 FQGNSA. This chain's CDR3 is CASSLGVTGQSEQYF. Written as DNA, the CDR3 is TGTGCCAGCAGCTTGGGCGTGACAGGGCAGAGCGAGCAGTACTTC.

This clonotype was detected a few times. A junction boundary mismatches the germline segment, possibly from a read error. The chain couples TRBV7-8 to TRBJ2-1, with a weak D call TRBD2 (7 bases). CDR3 length: 13 residues. CDR1 is SGHVS and CDR2 is FQNEAQ in the germline V gene. CDR3 residues: CASSVRGALGQTF. The CDR3, as DNA: TGTGCCAGCAGCGTCCGGGGGGCCCTGGGGCAAACTTTC.